The clone carrying this T cell receptor (beta chain) was seen many times. Its antigen is currently unknown. This sample stems from a study of T-cell memory formation after mild COVID-19. Overall study results and limits: Memory from before infection featured some responding clones, which suggests cross-reactive memory joined.

Trimming removed 1 base from V and 3 bases from J, with 17 bases in between. The CDR3 length is 16 residues. CDR1 is SGHRS and CDR2 is YFSETQ in the germline V gene. One entry per CDR3 protein results from TCRdb running MiXCR on the 5' RACE reads. The table includes over 120,000 distinct CDR3 sequences, 6% to 6.5% detected once. Sequencing used PBMCs or a T cell subset sorted from them (not recorded which). This clonotype was sampled from an adult woman who had mild COVID-19 (a few samples of this study predate the infection). Cell type and time point are not known. The chain is built from TRBV5-1 and TRBJ2-7, with D perhaps TRBD1 or TRBD2 (6 bases each). CDR3 sequence (DNA): TGCGCCAGCAGCTTGACTCTTGGGGGGCCCTACTACGAGCAGTACTTC. This codes for CASSLTLGGPYYEQYF. Filled out from reference TRBV5-1 and TRBJ2-7, the complete variable domain reads KAGVTQTPRYLIKTRGQQVTLSCSPISGHRSVSWYQQTPGQGLQFLFEYFSETQRNKGNFPGRFSGRQFSNSRSEMNVSTLELGDSALYLCASSLTLGGPYYEQYFGPGTRLTVT.